Presented here are 25 T cell receptor beta chains from one specimen sequenced in a study of T-cell reconstitution after alpha-beta-depleted transplantation in children. Using unique molecular identifiers, the investigators prepared the TCRbeta library. TCRdb re-called the PCR reads through MiXCR, storing one row per CDR3 protein. The sample records a few hundred thousand distinct CDR3 sequences, over 8% being singletons. The sequences come from PBMCs from the stem cell graft donor, collected from the stem cell graft. The receptor set was obtained from a human donor who donated a stem cell graft to a child with SCID.

The chain has TRBV20-1 and TRBJ2-1; TRBD2 agrees at 8 bases. V dropped 2 bases and J dropped 3; count of bases not matched to a gene: 9. Germline-derived CDR1 and CDR2 are DFQATT and SNEGSKA (reference sequence). The CDR3 spans 16 residues. The CDR3 loop reads CSARTLGGAVYNEQFF. The CDR3 nucleotides are TGCAGTGCTAGAACCCTCGGGGGGGCCGTCTACAATGAGCAGTTCTTC.

The CDR3 DNA follows: TGCAGCGTTCCCCAAGTGGACAGGGGGCTTGGGGGCTACACCTTC. Translating it yields CSVPQVDRGLGGYTF. This chain connects TRBV29-1 to TRBJ1-2, with TRBD1 matching over 11 bases. CDR3 size: 15 residues. The V gene end was trimmed by 5 bases and the J gene end by 8 bases; junction bases not matched to a gene: 13. The V gene's germline CDR1 is SQVTM and CDR2 ANQGSEA.

This clonotype was counted between two and nine times. The rearrangement links TRBV6-6 to TRBJ1-5, with no clear D. With 1 base removed from V and 3 bases from J, the gap between germline ends came to 4 bases. Germline V lookup: CDR1 MNHNY, CDR2 SVGAGI (reference sequence). This CDR3 spans 13 amino acids. The CDR3 region has the DNA TGTGCCAGCAGTTACTGGGACAATCAGCCCCAGCATTTT. Its translation: CASSYWDNQPQHF.

This clonotype was detected a few times. The CDR3 loop reads CSATSSQGFTEAFF. Written as DNA, the CDR3 is TGCAGTGCTACGTCTTCACAGGGGTTCACTGAAGCTTTCTTT. The chain has TRBV20-1 and TRBJ1-1; 7 bases map to TRBD1. The CDR3 is 14 residues long. Germline V gives CDR1 DFQATT, CDR2 SNEGSKA (reference sequence). J gave up 4 bases and V 4 bases, and 9 bases lay outside the gene matches.

V usage is TRBV5-1 and J usage is TRBJ1-2; 10 nucleotides match TRBD1. After removal of 0 bases from V and 3 bases from J, the junction contained 5 bases not matched to a gene. CDR3 size: 16 residues. CDR1 is SGHRS and CDR2 is YFSETQ in the germline V gene. For the CDR3, the DNA is TGCGCCAGCAGCTTGGCCGGGACAGGGGATTACTATGGCTACACCTTC. Amino acids: CASSLAGTGDYYGYTF. The full variable domain, its missing parts supplied by reference TRBV5-1 and TRBJ1-2, is KAGVTQTPRYLIKTRGQQVTLSCSPISGHRSVSWYQQTPGQGLQFLFEYFSETQRNKGNFPGRFSGRQFSNSRSEMNVSTLELGDSALYLCASSLAGTGDYYGYTFGSGTRLTVV.

This clonotype was seen a handful of times. The rearrangement links TRBV5-6 to TRBJ2-7; D perhaps matches TRBD1 (5 bases). The CDR3 consists of 14 residues. Trimming pared 2 bases from V and 0 bases from J, leaving 9 bases between. Germline CDR1 SGHDT, CDR2 YYEEEE. The CDR3, as DNA: TGTGCCAGCAGCTTTGGGGCAAACTCCTACGAGCAGTACTTC. It is translated as CASSFGANSYEQYF.

This clonotype was recorded at least ten times. The chain has TRBV7-9 and TRBJ1-3, with D unresolved. The CDR3 runs to 15 residues. The germline V and J ends were trimmed by 2 bases and 0 bases, with 8 bases remaining between them. Germline-derived CDR1 and CDR2 are SEHNR and FQNEAQ (reference sequence). In DNA, the CDR3 is TGTGCCAGCAGCTTACAGGCCAACTCTGGAAACACCATATATTTT. Its protein product is CASSLQANSGNTIYF. The whole variable domain, remainder taken from reference TRBV7-9 and TRBJ1-3, is DTGVSQNPRHKITKRGQNVTFRCDPISEHNRLYWYRQTLGQGPEFLTYFQNEAQLEKSRLLSDRFSAERPKGSFSTLEIQRTEQGDSAMYLCASSLQANSGNTIYFGEGSWLTVV.

This clonotype showed up many times. The J gene is TRBJ1-6, the V gene TRBV12-3 or TRBV12-4, with D unresolved. Trimming shortened V by 5 bases and J by 6 bases, and 8 bases separated the two germline ends. The CDR3 extends over 13 amino acids. CDR3 protein: CASSDQVNSPLHF. Written as DNA, the CDR3 is TGTGCCAGCAGTGACCAGGTTAATTCACCCCTCCACTTT.

This clonotype was seen only a few times. V is TRBV15 and J is TRBJ2-1, with 10 bases that match TRBD2. There are 18 residues in the CDR3. Germline V lookup: CDR1 LNHNV, CDR2 YYDKDF (reference sequence). After removal of 3 bases from V and 8 bases from J, the junction contained 16 bases not matched to a gene. In nucleotides, the CDR3 is TGTGCCACCAGCAGGGAGTCCTTAGCGGGGGGCCCCGGGGATGAGCAGTTCTTC. Encoded protein: CATSRESLAGGPGDEQFF.

The sample holds many counts of this clonotype. The chain couples TRBV20-1 to TRBJ1-2, with a tentative D call TRBD1 (5 bases). With 3 bases removed from V and 4 bases from J, the gap between germline ends came to 9 bases. The CDR3 has 12 amino acids. From germline, CDR1 is DFQATT and CDR2 SNEGSKA (reference sequence). CDR3 nucleotide sequence: TGCAGTGCTAGCACTCAGGGCTATGGCTACACCTTC. It codes for CSASTQGYGYTF.

This clonotype has ten or more counts. The chain combines TRBV20-1 with TRBJ1-1; 10 nucleotides align to TRBD1. Per germline, CDR1 DFQATT and CDR2 SNEGSKA (reference sequence). The CDR3 sequence is 14 residues long. V gave up 7 bases and J gave up 4 bases; unmatched junction bases: 9. The CDR3 is CSVPRTGGSTEAFF. For the CDR3, the DNA is TGCAGTGTCCCCCGGACAGGGGGTAGCACTGAAGCTTTCTTT.

This chain connects TRBV12-3 or TRBV12-4 to TRBJ1-5; a possible D gene is TRBD1 (5 bases). This CDR3 contains 13 residues. V was clipped by 8 bases and J by 11 bases, with 19 bases between them. The CDR3 protein is CASGTAKESTQHF. The CDR3 DNA reads as TGTGCCAGCGGGACCGCCAAGGAATCAACCCAGCATTTT.

This clonotype was seen a few times. The rearrangement joins TRBV12-3 or TRBV12-4 to TRBJ2-1; D is possibly TRBD1 (6 bases). CDR3 length: 16 amino acids. Between the trimmed V and J ends, which lost 6 bases and 4 bases, there was a span of 19 bases. CDR3 loop: CASRQQGILRYNEQFF. The DNA for the CDR3 is TGTGCCAGCAGACAACAGGGTATTCTTCGTTACAATGAGCAGTTCTTC.

V gene TRBV4-1 combines with J gene TRBJ1-4; D is uncertain. With 1 base removed from V and 3 bases from J, the gap between germline ends came to 15 bases. This CDR3 contains 17 residues. The germline V gene has CDR1 MGHRA and CDR2 YSYEKL. Here the CDR3 DNA reads TGCGCCAGCAGCCAAGCCAGCCGAGGAACCTCTAATGAAAAACTGTTTTTT. This translates into CASSQASRGTSNEKLFF.

This clonotype was recorded many times. The chain is built from TRBV10-3 and TRBJ2-1, with TRBD1 matching over 9 bases. Germline CDR1 and CDR2: ENHRY and SYGVKD. J lost 1 base, V lost 6 bases, and 4 bases had no gene match. CDR3 length: 15 amino acids. Written as DNA, the CDR3 is TGTGCCATCAGACCGGGACAGGGTTCCTACAATGAGCAGTTCTTC. Its translation is CAIRPGQGSYNEQFF.

This clonotype was detected only a few times. V is TRBV27 and J is TRBJ2-2; 10 positions agree with TRBD1. CDR3 length equals 16 residues. V shed 5 bases, J shed 6 bases, and the junction held 9 bases outside the gene matches. CDR1 MNHEY and CDR2 SMNVEV come from the germline V gene (reference sequence). The CDR3 nucleotides read TGTGCCAGCAGTGACACCGGGACAGGGGCTCCCGGGGAGCTGTTTTTT. Translation gives CASSDTGTGAPGELFF.

This rearrangement joins TRBV4-1 to TRBJ2-2; D possibly corresponds to TRBD1 (5 bases). The length of the CDR3 is 14 residues. Germline assignment: CDR1 MGHRA and CDR2 YSYEKL. Trimming took off 4 bases at V and 8 bases at J, with 14 bases between the two ends. The CDR3 protein is CASSPGQQRGELFF. For the CDR3, the DNA is TGCGCCAGCAGCCCCGGACAACAACGGGGGGAGCTGTTTTTT.

This clonotype has just a few counts. The V gene is TRBV9, the J gene TRBJ2-2; TRBD1 matches 10 bases. Germline-derived CDR1 and CDR2 are SGDLS and YYNGEE. The CDR3 has 16 amino acids. J gave up 7 bases and V 3 bases, and 9 bases lay outside the gene matches. CDR3 in amino acids: CASSAGWTGGHGELFF. CDR3 coding DNA: TGTGCCAGCAGCGCTGGATGGACAGGGGGACACGGGGAGCTGTTTTTT. Based on the CDR3 plus reference TRBV9 and TRBJ2-2, the full variable domain is DSGVTQTPKHLITATGQRVTLRCSPRSGDLSVYWYQQSLDQGLQFLIQYYNGEERAKGNILERFSAQQFPDLHSELNLSSLELGDSALYFCASSAGWTGGHGELFFGEGSRLTVL.

The chain is built from TRBV5-5 and TRBJ1-2; D is undetermined. CDR3 length: 13 residues. Germline CDR1 and CDR2: SGHKS and YYEKEE (reference sequence). The ends were cut back, 0 bases at V and 8 bases at J, with 11 bases in the middle. The CDR3 DNA reads TGTGCCAGCAGCTTGGGCAGGATTGTAGGCTACACCTTC. It yields the protein CASSLGRIVGYTF.

The chain carries TRBV6-2 or TRBV6-3 and TRBJ2-6, with D unclear. Trimming removed 2 bases from V and 0 bases from J, with 17 bases in between. Germline CDR1 MNHEY, CDR2 SVGEGT. This CDR3 comprises 19 residues. CDR3 residues: CASSYTLPGRLSGANVLTF. The CDR3 nucleotides read TGTGCCAGCAGTTACACACTTCCCGGACGGCTCTCTGGGGCCAACGTCCTGACTTTC.

This clonotype turned up a few times. The chain has TRBV29-1 and TRBJ1-1; D remains unclear. The CDR3 contains 14 residues. V was trimmed by 1 base and J by 1 base, leaving 10 bases between them. Germline V gene data show CDR1 as SQVTM and CDR2 as ANQGSEA. The DNA for the CDR3 is TGCAGCGTTGAAGGCATAGTCCGGAACACTGAAGCTTTCTTT. Amino acids: CSVEGIVRNTEAFF.

A few counts support this clonotype. Here the CDR3 reads CAISPGAEPDTQYF. The CDR3 bases are TGTGCCATCAGCCCGGGGGCTGAACCCGATACGCAGTATTTT. The V gene is TRBV10-3, the J gene TRBJ2-3; the D gene could be TRBD1 or TRBD2 (6 bases each). The V and J ends lost 6 bases and 6 bases respectively, with 16 bases between them. Germline V CDR1 and CDR2: ENHRY, SYGVKD. This CDR3 region has 14 residues.

This clonotype was detected only a few times. J is TRBJ2-5 and V is TRBV24-1; 10 bases agree with TRBD1. This CDR3 region has 15 residues. Trimming removed 6 bases from V and 5 bases from J; junction bases left unmatched: 8. The germline CDR1 and CDR2 sequences are KGHDR and SFDVKD. The CDR3 region is CATSPGQGYEETQYF. Here the CDR3 DNA reads TGTGCCACCAGTCCGGGACAGGGGTACGAGGAGACCCAGTACTTC.

The table lists this clonotype with a few counts. The chain is built from TRBV5-6 and TRBJ2-3, with 7 bases fitting TRBD2. CDR3 length equals 16 residues. J was trimmed by 2 bases and V by 0 bases; bases with no gene match: 6. Looked up from germline, CDR1 is SGHDT and CDR2 is YYEEEE. The CDR3 is CASSLAASGYTDTQYF. The CDR3 DNA follows: TGTGCCAGCAGCTTGGCGGCTAGCGGTTACACAGATACGCAGTATTTT.

Remarks on this clonotype: This may be a read error, as it is one base from a much larger clone. The V and J genes are TRBV3-1 and TRBJ2-7; D is unresolved. CDR1 is LGHDT, CDR2 YNNKEL, per germline (reference sequence). Trimming took off 0 bases at V and 4 bases at J, with 7 bases between the two ends. This CDR3 has 13 residues. CDR3 coding DNA: TGTGCCAGCAGCCAAGACCACAAATACGAGCAGTACTTC. As protein: CASSQDHKYEQYF.